The 24 T cell receptor beta chains presented below share a single source sample, sequenced in a study of metastatic and nonmetastatic thyroid tumors. Patients had received no treatment of any kind before thyroid surgery. MiXCR was used by TCRdb to re-call the PCR reads. The sample lists about 5,000 clones, about 37% occurring once. The sample consisted of adjacent normal tissue. The receptor set was obtained from a male donor with papillary thyroid cancer or a benign thyroid nodule (not recorded which). Some clones in this sample may be carry-over from other donors' samples.

The CDR3 bases are TGTGCCAGCAGCCGAGACAGTCATGGCTACACCTTC. It translates to CASSRDSHGYTF. The J gene is TRBJ1-2, the V gene TRBV3-1, with D tentatively TRBD1 (5 bases). Germline V CDR1 and CDR2: LGHDT, YNNKEL (reference sequence). CDR3 length: 12 residues. The ends were cut back, 4 bases at V and 6 bases at J, with 9 bases in the middle.

This clone was observed a few times. The chain carries TRBV28 and TRBJ2-7, with no clear D. This CDR3 has 15 residues. Per the germline V gene, CDR1 is MDHEN and CDR2 is SYDVKM. The V and J ends lost 2 bases and 6 bases respectively, with 17 bases between them. CDR3: CASSLGPGNPLEQYF. The CDR3 coding sequence is TGTGCCAGCAGTTTAGGCCCTGGCAACCCCCTCGAGCAGTACTTC.

The chain links TRBV20-1 to TRBJ1-2, with a weak D call TRBD1 (6 bases). Germline CDR1 DFQATT, CDR2 SNEGSKA (reference sequence). The length of the CDR3 is 13 residues. The ends were cut back, 1 base at V and 6 bases at J, with 12 bases in the middle. The CDR3 coding sequence is TGCAGTGCTAGAGTTAGACAGGAACATGGCTACACCTTC. It encodes CSARVRQEHGYTF.

This clone was seen a handful of times. The chain carries TRBV28 and TRBJ1-5; maybe TRBD1 (5 bases). The CDR3 spans 15 residues. Germline values: CDR1 MDHEN, CDR2 SYDVKM. Trimming pared 5 bases from V and 7 bases from J, leaving 18 bases between. The CDR3 DNA follows: TGTGCCAGCAGTACCGGTGGGGCAGTGAAACAGCCCCAGCATTTT. It translates to CASSTGGAVKQPQHF.

The rearrangement joins TRBV7-8 to TRBJ2-2, with D hard to call. Germline CDR1 is SGHVS and CDR2 is FQNEAQ. V lost 5 bases and J 6 bases, leaving 13 bases between the germline ends. This CDR3 contains 14 residues. DNA for the CDR3: TGTGCCAGCAGCCTAAGGGTTTCCTCCGGGGAGCTGTTTTTT. Translation gives CASSLRVSSGELFF.

This clone is labeled as large (0.1 to 1%). V and J are TRBV6-1 and TRBJ1-4, with 7 bases fitting TRBD1. Germline CDR1 MNHNS, CDR2 SASEGT. V dropped 1 base and J dropped 7; count of bases not matched to a gene: 6. This CDR3 contains 15 residues. The CDR3 sequence: CASSEGGGGGEKLFF. The DNA of the CDR3 is TGTGCCAGCAGTGAAGGGGGAGGGGGCGGTGAAAAACTGTTTTTT.

In this sample, this clone is medium-sized (0.01 to 0.1%). CDR3 sequence: CSAREFSFPGYNEQFF. The CDR3 DNA sequence: TGCAGTGCTAGAGAGTTCTCTTTCCCTGGGTACAATGAGCAGTTCTTC. The chain employs TRBV20-1 and TRBJ2-1; D gene uncertain. With 0 bases removed from V and 4 bases from J, the gap between germline ends came to 16 bases. The CDR3 spans 16 residues. Germline V gene data show CDR1 as DFQATT and CDR2 as SNEGSKA (reference sequence).

This clone qualifies as large. The chain carries TRBV20-1 and TRBJ2-1; tentatively, D is TRBD2 (5 bases). The germline gives CDR1 DFQATT, CDR2 SNEGSKA (reference sequence). The CDR3 has 14 amino acids. Trimming removed 3 bases at V and 4 bases at J, with 13 bases between. CDR3 protein: CSARDFTTYNEQFF. The DNA of the CDR3 is TGCAGTGCTAGGGACTTTACCACTTACAATGAGCAGTTCTTC.

This clone was observed a handful of times. This chain links TRBV6-5 with TRBJ1-1; no clear D gene. Trimming cost V 0 bases and J 7 bases, with 12 bases left between them. CDR1 is MNHEY and CDR2 is SVGAGI in the germline V gene. CDR3 length: 14 amino acids. This CDR3 is CASSYSKGFHEAFF. In DNA form, the CDR3 reads TGTGCCAGCAGTTACTCCAAGGGCTTCCATGAAGCTTTCTTT.

The rearrangement joins TRBV6-2 or TRBV6-3 to TRBJ2-5, with D perhaps matching TRBD2 (6 bases). The V end lost 2 bases, the J end lost 5 bases, and 12 bases lay between the germline ends. Looked up from germline, CDR1 is MNHEY and CDR2 is SVGEGT. The CDR3 extends over 14 amino acids. The CDR3 sequence: CASSYGSSVETQYF. The CDR3 bases are TGTGCCAGCAGTTACGGGTCTAGCGTGGAGACCCAGTACTTC.

This clone was detected ten times or more. The chain is built from TRBV29-1 and TRBJ2-5; tentative D call: TRBD2 (5 bases). The CDR3 has 13 residues. The V gene lost 7 bases and the J gene lost 2 bases, with 14 bases spanning the gap. Germline V CDR1 and CDR2: SQVTM, ANQGSEA. CDR3 in amino acids: CSEQDAGQETQYF. As DNA, the CDR3 is TGCAGCGAGCAGGACGCGGGTCAAGAGACCCAGTACTTC.

V usage is TRBV7-8 and J usage is TRBJ2-3, with TRBD2 matching over 12 bases. The CDR3 runs to 16 residues. Germline V gives CDR1 SGHVS, CDR2 FQNEAQ. Unmatched junction bases numbered 12, after V lost 3 bases and J lost 11 bases. CDR3 in amino acids: CASSLTSGRLVMGQYF. CDR3 in DNA: TGTGCCAGCAGCTTGACTAGCGGGAGACTCGTGATGGGGCAGTATTTT.

This clone was seen a single time. The rearrangement uses TRBV3-1 and TRBJ2-5; the match to TRBD2 covers 8 bases. The J segment lost 4 bases and the V segment lost 7 bases, leaving 11 bases of the junction unmatched. This CDR3 contains 15 residues. Germline CDR1 is LGHDT and CDR2 is YNNKEL (reference sequence). CDR3 bases: TGTGCCAGCATCCCCGTATCCGGGGGGGGAGAGACCCAGTACTTC. Amino acid sequence: CASIPVSGGGETQYF.

The chain links TRBV30 to TRBJ2-5, with D possibly matching TRBD2 (5 bases). This CDR3 spans 11 amino acids. Trimming took 5 bases from V and 10 from J, leaving 14 bases between them. CDR1 and CDR2 from the germline V gene are GTSNPN and SVGIG (reference sequence). As DNA, the CDR3 is TGTGCCTGGGAGGTTGGAGGAAACCAGTACTTC. Its protein is CAWEVGGNQYF.

The chain carries TRBV6-5 and TRBJ1-4, with D possibly matching TRBD1 (6 bases). The V and J ends lost 2 bases and 6 bases respectively, with 10 bases between them. The V gene's germline CDR1 is MNHEY and CDR2 SVGAGI. The CDR3 is 14 residues long. This CDR3 reads CASSYRGGDEKLFF. The CDR3 coding sequence is TGTGCCAGCAGTTACAGGGGGGGGGATGAAAAACTGTTTTTT.

In this sample, this clone turned up a few times. The V gene is TRBV12-3 or TRBV12-4, the J gene TRBJ2-1; 8 bases fit TRBD2. The ends lost 2 bases at V and 8 bases at J; junction bases unmatched: 14. This CDR3 is built from 17 residues. The CDR3 reads CASSLPRLASPSDEQFF. CDR3 nucleotides: TGTGCCAGCAGTTTACCCAGACTAGCGAGTCCCTCAGATGAGCAGTTCTTC.

This clone was seen more than once but under ten times. The chain uses TRBV6-5 and TRBJ2-1; D is uncertain. Looked up from germline, CDR1 is MNHEY and CDR2 is SVGAGI. V gave up 0 bases and J gave up 10 bases, with 7 bases separating them. The CDR3 has 12 residues. CDR3: CASSYSGLEQFF. CDR3 in DNA: TGTGCCAGCAGTTACTCCGGGCTGGAGCAGTTCTTC.

The chain couples TRBV27 to TRBJ1-1; D unclear. CDR3 size: 12 residues. Trimming took off 6 bases at V and 6 bases at J, with 11 bases between the two ends. Germline CDR1 MNHEY, CDR2 SMNVEV (reference sequence). The CDR3 DNA follows: TGTGCCAGCAGAGACACGGGAGCTGAAGCTTTCTTT. It encodes CASRDTGAEAFF.

This clone is large. The chain couples TRBV20-1 to TRBJ2-7; TRBD1 matches 8 bases. The CDR3 is made up of 15 amino acids. From germline, CDR1 is DFQATT and CDR2 SNEGSKA (reference sequence). Trimming cost V 1 base and J 4 bases; bases outside gene matches: 9. CDR3 sequence: CSARGPQGAWYEQYF. The CDR3, as DNA: TGCAGTGCTAGAGGGCCCCAGGGGGCATGGTACGAGCAGTACTTC.

This sequence joins TRBV20-1 and TRBJ2-7, with 7 bases matching TRBD1. The germline V gene encodes CDR1 DFQATT and CDR2 SNEGSKA (reference sequence). After removal of 1 base from V and 3 bases from J, the junction contained 3 bases not matched to a gene. The CDR3 runs to 13 residues. The CDR3 coding sequence is TGCAGTGCTAGAGGACAGGGCCTCTACGAGCAGTACTTC. It encodes CSARGQGLYEQYF.

This clone occurred many times. Other nucleotide sequences from this sample produce the same CDR3. The V and J genes are TRBV3-1 and TRBJ1-1, with 8 bases aligning to TRBD1. The CDR3 has 15 amino acids. Germline V gives CDR1 LGHDT, CDR2 YNNKEL (reference sequence). V lost 1 base, J lost 5 bases, and 6 bases stayed unmatched. This CDR3 reads CASSQGAGGGTEAFF. CDR3 nucleotides: TGTGCCAGCAGCCAAGGTGCAGGGGGCGGAACTGAAGCTTTCTTT.

This chain uses TRBV14 with TRBJ2-5; D uncertain. Trimming removed 0 bases from V and 4 bases from J, with 12 bases in between. The CDR3 is 15 residues long. CDR1 is SGHDN and CDR2 is FVKESK in the germline V gene. The CDR3 nucleotides are TGTGCCAGCAGCCAAGATCGGCGACGGCGAGAGACCCAGTACTTC. As protein: CASSQDRRRRETQYF. The full variable domain, its missing parts supplied by reference TRBV14 and TRBJ2-5, is EAGVTQFPSHSVIEKGQTVTLRCDPISGHDNLYWYRRVMGKEIKFLLHFVKESKQDESGMPNNRFLAERTGGTYSTLKVQPAELEDSGVYFCASSQDRRRRETQYFGPGTRLLVL.

This clone was found a few times. J is TRBJ2-3 and V is TRBV28, with a possible D match to TRBD1 (5 bases). V was clipped by 7 bases and J by 2 bases, with 16 bases between them. The germline V gene encodes CDR1 MDHEN and CDR2 SYDVKM. There are 15 residues in the CDR3. In nucleotides, the CDR3 is TGTGCCAGCACCCCGGTGGGGCTTAACACAGATACGCAGTATTTT. Protein: CASTPVGLNTDTQYF.

In its sample, this clone was seen a few times. This sequence joins TRBV6-1 and TRBJ2-1; 10 positions agree with TRBD1. The junction had 6 bases not matched to a gene; V was cut back by 6 bases and J by 16 bases. Germline CDR1 reads MNHNS; CDR2 reads SASEGT. This CDR3 region has 11 residues. The CDR3 nucleotides read TGTGCCAGCAGCTGGGACAGGGGTGGCTTCTTC. This gives the protein CASSWDRGGFF.